This entry is about one T cell receptor (beta chain). Its binding antigen is unknown. No much larger clone exists at a distance of one base, and base qualities are not known. The donors belonged to the validation cohort of about 120 subjects, which was separate from the roughly 670-subject first cohort. The data stem from a study of cytomegalovirus exposure and HLA in healthy donors (TCRdb year 2017). For the wider study: According to a later analysis, the approximately 130 validation repertoires were produced on the same platform as the roughly 600 repertoires of the first cohort. The study was designed to test whether signatures of past pathogen exposure could be identified by cataloging public T cell receptors. A separate validation cohort of roughly 110 different subjects was used in addition to the 666-subject first cohort. The study combined high-throughput TCR immunosequencing, statistical association of individual TCRs with disease status, and machine learning to predict cytomegalovirus infection status. Study-level results and caveats: In the study, 150 to 200 TCR beta chains were listed as associated with cytomegalovirus. In a later analysis, TCRs clustered in the first cohort were found to also tend to co-occur in the 130 or so validation repertoires, with 94% of cluster scores above 0. In both the original and validation cohorts, the classifier was reported to diagnose cytomegalovirus status with high specificity and sensitivity. Most TCR sequences were observed very rarely across donors, whereas some public TCRs were present in many individuals. Three of the identified cytomegalovirus-associated TCR beta chains were confirmed in vitro to be specific for cytomegalovirus antigens. The authors suggested that the approach could potentially be generalized to other disease states and immunological phenotypes. The validation cohort had no HLA typing available for a later analysis, so co-occurrence within that cohort was assessed over all 110 or so repertoires.

Libraries were built with the immunoSEQ multiplex PCR assay. The source study handled its data this way. A statistical classification framework was developed to diagnose cytomegalovirus status using the catalog of TCR beta chain sequences. TCRdb carries this immuneACCESS record with in-frame sequences only. Its versions omit some clonotypes, under half of them owing to an unresolved V gene in the studies checked, with the rest unexplained. From that table come the V and J calls and clone size; the DNA was used to work out D and trimming. Counted in this sample were about 49,000 clones; roughly nine tenths of them appeared once. The biggest ten clones account for about 1.5% of the sample. CDR1 and CDR2, looked up from the germline V gene, are ENHRY and SYGVKD. There are 15 amino acids in the CDR3, from cysteine to phenylalanine inclusive. Just the 45-base CDR3 DNA is kept, in frame starting at base 1. The junction shows trimming of 4 bases on V and 2 bases on J, plus 14 bases between the germline ends.

Sequencing input: PBMCs. The rearrangement joined TRBV10-3 to TRBJ2-5, with a tentative D gene TRBD2 over 7 matching bases. This TCR was recovered from a man younger than 30 in good health and CMV-seronegative. The DNA is TGTGCCATCAGTGGAGGCGGGGGCCGTCAAGAGACCCAGTACTTC. It encodes CAISGGGGRQETQYF.